These 25 T cell receptor beta chains originate from one sample sequenced in a study of blood T cell repertoires in COVID-19. Profiling relied on immunoSEQ multiplex PCR, and the TCRdb table lists in-frame clones only, not all of them. This sample has over 50,000 clones, with just under 80% found just once. The specimen was peripheral blood. These receptors originate from a human donor with active or convalescent COVID-19. The donor label of this sample is uncertain.

The genes are TRBV11-3 and TRBJ2-5; D is possibly TRBD2 (5 bases). This CDR3 is built from 15 residues. V gave up 5 bases and J gave up 4 bases, with 17 bases separating them. Germline V gene sequence: CDR1 SGHNT, CDR2 YENEEA. The CDR3, as DNA: TGTGCCAGCAGCCCGTTCGGGATGCAAGGAGAGACCCAGTACTTC. The encoded protein is CASSPFGMQGETQYF.

The chain has TRBV28 and TRBJ2-3; D perhaps matches TRBD2 (5 bases). This CDR3 is built from 18 residues. Trimming left V 5 bases short and J 0 bases short, with 21 bases between. The germline V gene has CDR1 MDHEN and CDR2 SYDVKM. For the CDR3, the DNA is TGTGCCAGCAGTAGTGCCAGAAGGGTGGGAGTCAGCACAGATACGCAGTATTTT. Translation: CASSSARRVGVSTDTQYF.

V usage is TRBV6-1 and J usage is TRBJ1-1; D is possibly TRBD1 (5 bases). V was shortened by 3 bases and J by 5 bases, with 10 bases between the two germline ends. The CDR3 has 13 amino acids. Germline V CDR1 and CDR2: MNHNS, SASEGT. CDR3 DNA: TGTGCCAGCAGTGACCAGGGTGTAACTGAAGCTTTCTTT. It codes for CASSDQGVTEAFF.

The rearrangement links TRBV10-3 to TRBJ2-7; D uncertain. Germline assignment: CDR1 ENHRY and CDR2 SYGVKD. Trimming left V 11 bases short and J 0 bases short, with 8 bases between. CDR3 length: 11 amino acids. DNA for the CDR3: TGTGCCGCGCGTGCCTCCTACGAGCAGTACTTC. Amino acid sequence: CAARASYEQYF.

This chain links TRBV5-6 with TRBJ1-1; 8 nucleotides align to TRBD1. CDR1 SGHDT and CDR2 YYEEEE come from the germline V gene. This CDR3 contains 14 residues. V trimming: 3 bases; J trimming: 3 bases; junction bases outside the gene matches: 4. Written as DNA, the CDR3 is TGTGCCAGCAGCTCCACAGGGGGGCACACTGAAGCTTTCTTT. Protein sequence: CASSSTGGHTEAFF.

There are a few counts of this clone. The chain couples TRBV5-5 to TRBJ1-4, with TRBD1 as a possible D gene (5 bases). This CDR3 comprises 15 residues. Between the trimmed V and J ends, which lost 3 bases and 5 bases, there was a span of 14 bases. Germline assignment: CDR1 SGHKS and CDR2 YYEKEE (reference sequence). The CDR3 is CASSSGGAGNEKLFF. CDR3 sequence (DNA): TGTGCCAGCAGCTCGGGTGGGGCAGGAAATGAAAAACTGTTTTTT.

A word on this clone: The germline gene is not matched at one end of the junction; a read error may be the cause. This rearrangement joins TRBV19 to TRBJ1-2; 12 bases map to TRBD1. The V gene's germline CDR1 is LNHDA and CDR2 SQIVND (reference sequence). There are 14 residues in the CDR3. The CDR3 loop reads CASRTLGQGASEAF. For the CDR3, the DNA is TGTGCCAGTAGGACTCTGGGACAGGGGGCTAGTGAGGCCTTC.

CDR3 region: CASSPSSSYNSPLHF. The CDR3 DNA is TGCGCCAGCAGCCCGTCGAGCTCCTATAATTCACCCCTCCACTTT. This chain joins TRBV4-3 and TRBJ1-6, with D uncertain. This CDR3 is 15 amino acids long. Trimming left V 4 bases short and J 0 bases short, with 7 bases between. Germline V gives CDR1 LGHNA, CDR2 YSLEER.

The chain links TRBV2 to TRBJ1-5, with 7 positions matching TRBD1. The CDR3 covers 16 residues. The V gene end was trimmed by 6 bases and the J gene end by 0 bases; junction bases not matched to a gene: 8. The germline CDR1 and CDR2 sequences are SNHLY and FYNNEI. Here the CDR3 DNA reads TGTGCCAGCAGGGCTCGGACAGGATATAGCAATCAGCCCCAGCATTTT. It is translated as CASRARTGYSNQPQHF.

This clone was seen a single time. The chain is built from TRBV18 and TRBJ1-2, with 9 bases that match TRBD1. This CDR3 is built from 16 residues. J gave up 6 bases and V 3 bases, and 11 bases lay outside the gene matches. CDR1 and CDR2 (germline): KGHSH, LQKENI. The CDR3 sequence is CASSPPAGQGSNGYTF. The DNA of the CDR3 is TGTGCCAGCTCACCCCCTGCGGGACAGGGTTCGAATGGCTACACCTTC.

This clone was seen once. This sequence joins TRBV10-2 and TRBJ2-2; no clear D gene. The germline V gene encodes CDR1 WSHSY and CDR2 SAAADI. The CDR3 has 14 residues. V shed 0 bases and J shed 5 bases, with 7 bases lying between them. CDR3: CASSESRRTGELFF. CDR3 DNA sequence: TGCGCCAGCAGTGAGTCGCGGAGAACCGGGGAGCTGTTTTTT.

This chain links TRBV4-2 with TRBJ2-7, with TRBD1 as a possible D gene (5 bases). This CDR3 is 15 amino acids long. The germline V and J ends were trimmed by 0 bases and 1 base, with 10 bases remaining between them. Germline V gives CDR1 LGHNA, CDR2 YNFKEQ. The chain's CDR3 is CASSQDGAFSYEQYF. DNA for the CDR3: TGTGCCAGCAGCCAAGATGGGGCTTTTTCCTACGAGCAGTACTTC.

This sequence joins TRBV4-1 and TRBJ2-7; the match to TRBD1 covers 11 bases. The V gene end was trimmed by 0 bases and the J gene end by 3 bases; junction bases not matched to a gene: 4. Germline assignment: CDR1 MGHRA and CDR2 YSYEKL. This CDR3 spans 16 amino acids. The CDR3 region is CASSQDPDRGLYEQYF. The CDR3 bases are TGCGCCAGCAGCCAAGACCCGGACAGGGGGCTCTACGAGCAGTACTTC.

This chain links TRBV29-1 with TRBJ1-2; 7 bases are a match to TRBD1. J was trimmed by 7 bases and V by 4 bases; bases with no gene match: 15. The CDR3 runs to 15 residues. The V gene's germline CDR1 is SQVTM and CDR2 ANQGSEA. CDR3 sequence reads: CSVGSRIGTERGYTF. The CDR3 DNA follows: TGCAGCGTTGGGTCCAGGATAGGGACAGAGCGTGGCTACACCTTC.

J is TRBJ1-6 and V is TRBV6-8; no clear D. Per germline, CDR1 MNHGY and CDR2 SAAAGT. V lost 9 bases and J 9 bases, leaving 15 bases between the germline ends. The CDR3 spans 13 residues. CDR3 in amino acids: CARSLELSSPLHF. In DNA form, the CDR3 reads TGTGCCAGATCTCTGGAGCTGAGTTCACCCCTCCACTTT.

The chain joins TRBV29-1 to TRBJ2-5; unclear D gene. Germline loops: CDR1 SQVTM, CDR2 ANQGSEA. CDR3 length equals 12 residues. V lost 5 bases and J 5 bases, leaving 12 bases between the germline ends. In DNA form, the CDR3 reads TGCAGCGTTCTTGAGATAGCCGAGACCCAGTACTTC. This translates into CSVLEIAETQYF.

This clone was seen only once. The chain combines TRBV18 with TRBJ1-5, with unresolved D. V was trimmed by 3 bases and J by 0 bases, leaving 9 bases between them. The CDR3 totals 15 residues. Looked up from germline, CDR1 is KGHSH and CDR2 is LQKENI. Here the CDR3 reads CASSPSGGSNQPQHF. CDR3 nucleotide sequence: TGTGCCAGCTCACCCTCTGGCGGTAGCAATCAGCCCCAGCATTTT.

The rearrangement joins TRBV30 to TRBJ2-3; 10 nucleotides agree with TRBD2. Per germline, CDR1 GTSNPN and CDR2 SVGIG (reference sequence). V shed 3 bases and J 4 bases; nucleotides not matched to a gene: 19. The CDR3 length is 19 residues. DNA of the CDR3: TGTGCCTGGAGGGGAGGCAGGGGGCCAGCGGGAGGGCCATCAGATACGCAGTATTTT. Protein sequence: CAWRGGRGPAGGPSDTQYF.

CDR3 protein: CASSLSILNSPLHF. DNA for the CDR3: TGTGCCAGCAGCTTAAGTATCCTTAATTCACCCCTCCACTTT. The V gene is TRBV7-3, the J gene TRBJ1-6, with D hard to call. This CDR3 comprises 14 residues. CDR1 is SGHTA, CDR2 FQGTGA, per germline. Deletions cut 1 base from V and 6 bases from J, with 7 bases between.

The rearrangement links TRBV2 to TRBJ2-7; 10 nucleotides line up with TRBD2. After removal of 5 bases from V and 2 bases from J, the junction contained 15 bases not matched to a gene. This CDR3 is 18 amino acids long. Germline V gives CDR1 SNHLY, CDR2 FYNNEI. CDR3 amino acids: CASSPGMSSGRSPYEQYF. DNA for the CDR3: TGTGCCAGCAGTCCAGGGATGTCTAGCGGGAGAAGCCCCTACGAGCAGTACTTC. The full variable domain, rest sourced from reference TRBV2 and TRBJ2-7, is EPEVTQTPSHQVTQMGQEVILRCVPISNHLYFYWYRQILGQKVEFLVSFYNNEISEKSEIFDDQFSVERPDGSNFTLKIRSTKLEDSAMYFCASSPGMSSGRSPYEQYFGPGTRLTVT.

The genes are TRBV5-1 and TRBJ2-5; 7 bases align to TRBD1. The CDR3 is 16 amino acids. Germline V gene data show CDR1 as SGHRS and CDR2 as YFSETQ. V shed 0 bases, J shed 1 base, and the junction held 6 bases outside the gene matches. This chain's CDR3 is CASSLEGARRQETQYF. The DNA of the CDR3 is TGCGCCAGCAGCTTGGAGGGGGCGAGGCGCCAAGAGACCCAGTACTTC.

The chain's CDR3 is CASSLTGYGNYGYTF. In nucleotides, the CDR3 is TGCGCCAGCAGCTTGACAGGCTACGGGAACTATGGCTACACCTTC. This chain uses TRBV5-1 with TRBJ1-2; perhaps TRBD1 as D (5 bases). Deletions cut 1 base from V and 2 bases from J, with 12 bases between. CDR1 is SGHRS and CDR2 is YFSETQ in the germline V gene. The CDR3 runs 15 residues.

This clone showed up just a few times. The rearrangement links TRBV19 to TRBJ2-7; a possible D gene is TRBD1 (6 bases). With 5 bases removed from V and 6 bases from J, the gap between germline ends came to 11 bases. The CDR3 consists of 12 residues. CDR1 is LNHDA, CDR2 SQIVND, per germline (reference sequence). The DNA of the CDR3 is TGTGCCAGTAGTTCCTCAGGGGTCGAGCAGTACTTC. Residues: CASSSSGVEQYF.

CDR3 nucleotide sequence: TGTGCCAGCAGCTCAGAAAGCGTTACCGGGCAGTACTTC. This translates into CASSSESVTGQYF. The chain links TRBV7-2 to TRBJ2-7; the D is unclear. The length of the CDR3 is 13 residues. Germline CDR1 and CDR2: SGHTA and FQGNSA. V shed 4 bases and J shed 9 bases, with 16 bases lying between them. Full variable domain (rest looked up from reference TRBV7-2 and TRBJ2-7): GAGVSQSPSNKVTEKGKDVELRCDPISGHTALYWYRQSLGQGLEFLIYFQGNSAPDKSGLPSDRFSAERTGGSVSTLTIQRTQQEDSAVYLCASSSESVTGQYFGPGTRLTVT.

The rearrangement uses TRBV7-3 and TRBJ2-3, with 10 nucleotides matching TRBD2. J was trimmed by 10 bases and V by 5 bases; bases with no gene match: 6. The V gene's germline CDR1 is SGHTA and CDR2 FQGTGA. This CDR3 comprises 13 residues. The CDR3 loop reads CASSPKREGPQYF. In DNA form, the CDR3 reads TGTGCCAGCAGCCCGAAGCGGGAGGGGCCGCAGTATTTT.